Listed below are T cell receptor beta chains from one sample, sequenced in a study of shared clonotypes between healthy human individuals. Using immunoSEQ multiplex PCR, the repertoire was profiled, and TCRdb retains in-frame clones only, with some absent. The data show 760,000 or so clones, 96% seen once. Sequencing was carried out using naive CD8+ T cells sorted from blood. These receptor sequences come from a man in his thirties or forties in good health. CDR3s include the opening cysteine and the closing phenylalanine or tryptophan. The order of the fields is D gene, V gene, J gene, CDR3 DNA, CDR3 protein. A D gene is named only where the DNA matches it firmly.

d_call: .; v_call: TRBV25-1; j_call: TRBJ1-2; cdr3_nt: TGTGCCAGCACACCCATTGAGGGTAGTAAGGATGGCTACACCTTC; cdr3_aa: CASTPIEGSKDGYTF
d_call: .; v_call: TRBV11-2; j_call: TRBJ2-3; cdr3_nt: TGTGCCAGCAGCTTAGAGGTGATCGATACGCAGTATTTT; cdr3_aa: CASSLEVIDTQYF
d_call: TRBD1; v_call: TRBV7-9; j_call: TRBJ1-4; cdr3_nt: TGTGCCAGCAGCCACGGTGGGACAGGGAGCGAAAAACTGTTTTTT; cdr3_aa: CASSHGGTGSEKLFF
d_call: .; v_call: TRBV29-1; j_call: TRBJ2-2; cdr3_nt: TGCAGCGTTGTGAGAGACTCTAACACCGGGGAGCTGTTTTTT; cdr3_aa: CSVVRDSNTGELFF
d_call: .; v_call: TRBV27; j_call: TRBJ2-6; cdr3_nt: TGTGCCAGCAGTCGAAGTAGCTCTGGGGCCAACGTCCTGACTTTC; cdr3_aa: CASSRSSSGANVLTF
d_call: .; v_call: TRBV19; j_call: TRBJ2-1; cdr3_nt: TGTGCCAGTAGTCCAGGCCCTTACTCCTACAATGAGCAGTTCTTC; cdr3_aa: CASSPGPYSYNEQFF
d_call: .; v_call: TRBV4-3; j_call: TRBJ1-4; cdr3_nt: TGCGCCAGCAGCCAAGTTACAGGGACGGCTGAAAAACTGTTTTTT; cdr3_aa: CASSQVTGTAEKLFF
d_call: TRBD1; v_call: TRBV7-8; j_call: TRBJ2-7; cdr3_nt: TGTGCCAGCAGTCAACAGGGGGCACCTTCCTACGAGCAGTACTTC; cdr3_aa: CASSQQGAPSYEQYF
d_call: .; v_call: TRBV25-1; j_call: TRBJ2-7; cdr3_nt: TGTGCCAGCAGTCCTGGTGGAGGATGGTCCTCCTACGAGCAGTACTTC; cdr3_aa: CASSPGGGWSSYEQYF
d_call: TRBD2; v_call: TRBV10-1; j_call: TRBJ2-1; cdr3_nt: TGCGCCAGCAGTGGCGGGGTAGCGGGTCCGTATTTAACCTACAATGAGCAGTTCTTC; cdr3_aa: CASSGGVAGPYLTYNEQFF
d_call: TRBD2; v_call: TRBV12-5; j_call: TRBJ2-3; cdr3_nt: TGTGCTAGTGGTTTGGTACTAGCGGGAGTCGGGTTAGATACGCAGTATTTT; cdr3_aa: CASGLVLAGVGLDTQYF
d_call: .; v_call: TRBV7-9; j_call: TRBJ2-7; cdr3_nt: TGTGCCAGCAGCTCCGAGACTAGGCCGAAGCAGTACTTC; cdr3_aa: CASSSETRPKQYF
d_call: TRBD2; v_call: TRBV9; j_call: TRBJ2-3; cdr3_nt: TGTGCCAGCAGCGTAGCCGGACTAGCGGGGCCCACAGATACGCAGTATTTT; cdr3_aa: CASSVAGLAGPTDTQYF
d_call: .; v_call: TRBV21-1; j_call: TRBJ2-7; cdr3_nt: TGTGCCAGCAGCAAACGCGGACCCAGATCAGGGTCCCCCCTCTACGAGCAGTACTTC; cdr3_aa: CASSKRGPRSGSPLYEQYF
d_call: TRBD2; v_call: TRBV13; j_call: TRBJ2-1; cdr3_nt: TGTGCCAGCACCCCCGGGAGCGGGAGATTTTTCCCCTACAATGAGCAGTTCTTC; cdr3_aa: CASTPGSGRFFPYNEQFF
d_call: .; v_call: TRBV7-8; j_call: TRBJ2-7; cdr3_nt: TGTGCCAGCAGCCGAGGCTCAACAGGGTACGAGCAGTACTTC; cdr3_aa: CASSRGSTGYEQYF
d_call: .; v_call: TRBV29-1; j_call: TRBJ2-1; cdr3_nt: TGCAGCGTTGAAGCGGGCCCCGGGGACAATGAGCAGTTCTTC; cdr3_aa: CSVEAGPGDNEQFF
d_call: TRBD1; v_call: TRBV27; j_call: TRBJ1-2; cdr3_nt: TGTGCCAGCAGTCCCCTATCGGGGACAGGGTCCTATGGCTACACCTTC; cdr3_aa: CASSPLSGTGSYGYTF
d_call: .; v_call: TRBV4-1; j_call: TRBJ1-1; cdr3_nt: TGCGCCAGCAGCCAAGTGGGGAGAGGGAACACTGAAGCTTTCTTT; cdr3_aa: CASSQVGRGNTEAFF
d_call: TRBD2; v_call: TRBV5-1; j_call: TRBJ2-7; cdr3_nt: TGCGCCAGCAGCTTGGGCGGGGGCTCCTACGAGCAGTACTTC; cdr3_aa: CASSLGGGSYEQYF